Listed below are T cell receptor beta chains from one sample, sequenced in a study of T cell responses to AZD1222 COVID-19 vaccine. This table comes from immunoSEQ multiplex PCR, and its TCRdb copy is limited to in-frame clones, with some not included. The table has roughly 120,000 clones, over 80% seen once; the top ten hold 14%. The sample in question was peripheral blood, obtained on day 0 of AZD1222 vaccination. Every receptor here comes from an adult in good health. CDR3s include the opening cysteine and the closing phenylalanine or tryptophan. Each record gives: CDR3 protein, CDR3 DNA, D gene, V gene, J gene, clone size. The D gene is left open where the match is weak. Size is omitted from some rows. Given values are once, few, many or a class for expanded clones.

CDR3: CSVLLPGKTEAFF
DNA: TGCAGCGTTCTCCTTCCAGGGAAAACTGAAGCTTTCTTT
D: -
V: TRBV29-1
J: TRBJ1-1
size: once

CDR3: CASSLTPGRYEQYF
DNA: TGTGCCAGCAGTTTAACCCCAGGGCGCTACGAGCAGTACTTC
D: -
V: TRBV27
J: TRBJ2-7
size: -

CDR3: CAISKDPLSYEQYF
DNA: TGTGCCATCAGTAAGGACCCCCTTTCCTACGAGCAGTACTTC
D: -
V: TRBV10-3
J: TRBJ2-7
size: -

CDR3: CASSYGHGSYEQYF
DNA: TGTGCCAGCAGCTACGGACACGGGTCCTACGAGCAGTACTTC
D: -
V: TRBV11-2
J: TRBJ2-7
size: few

CDR3: CASRLAKVGTGALMDYGYTF
DNA: -
D: -
V: TRBV12-2
J: TRBJ1-2
size: -

CDR3: CASSLRWTGSYEQYF
DNA: TGTGCCAGCAGCTTGCGCTGGACAGGGTCGTACGAGCAGTACTTC
D: TRBD1
V: TRBV5-4
J: TRBJ2-7
size: -

CDR3: CASSQVASTNEKLFF
DNA: TGCGCCAGCAGCCAAGTGGCCTCAACTAATGAAAAACTGTTTTTT
D: -
V: TRBV4-1
J: TRBJ1-4
size: -

CDR3: CASSLLAGGQADTQYF
DNA: TGTGCCAGCAGCTTGTTAGCGGGAGGGCAGGCAGATACGCAGTATTTT
D: TRBD2
V: TRBV13
J: TRBJ2-3
size: -

CDR3: CATKWPRGPPRTYNEQFF
DNA: TGTGCCACCAAATGGCCACGGGGCCCACCACGCACCTACAATGAGCAGTTCTTC
D: -
V: TRBV24-1
J: TRBJ2-1
size: once

CDR3: CASREATGPNTEAFF
DNA: TGTGCCAGCAGAGAAGCGACAGGGCCGAACACTGAAGCTTTCTTT
D: TRBD1
V: TRBV28
J: TRBJ1-1
size: -

CDR3: CATSATGEQPQHF
DNA: TGTGCCACCAGTGCCACCGGCGAGCAGCCCCAGCATTTT
D: -
V: TRBV24-1
J: TRBJ1-5
size: -

CDR3: CASSPDRGVSSYEQYF
DNA: TGCGCCAGCAGCCCAGACAGGGGCGTTAGCTCCTACGAGCAGTACTTC
D: TRBD1
V: TRBV5-1
J: TRBJ2-7
size: -

CDR3: CASSFPGSGYEQYF
DNA: TGTGCCAGCAGTTTTCCGGGTAGTGGCTACGAGCAGTACTTC
D: -
V: TRBV27
J: TRBJ2-7
size: -

CDR3: CASSKQGDRDQPQHF
DNA: TGTGCCAGCAGTAAACAGGGGGACAGGGATCAGCCCCAGCATTTT
D: TRBD1
V: TRBV7-2
J: TRBJ1-5
size: once

CDR3: CAITSGPYYEQFF
DNA: TGTGCCATCACTTCGGGGCCCTATTATGAGCAGTTCTTC
D: -
V: TRBV10-3
J: TRBJ2-1
size: once

CDR3: CARRQGSNTEAFF
DNA: TGTGCCAGGAGACAGGGCTCGAACACTGAAGCTTTCTTT
D: TRBD1
V: TRBV28
J: TRBJ1-1
size: few

CDR3: CSVTGTESNEKLFF
DNA: TGCAGCGTCACCGGGACAGAGTCTAATGAAAAACTGTTTTTT
D: TRBD1
V: TRBV29-1
J: TRBJ1-4
size: few

CDR3: CAISEPRRTEENIQYF
DNA: TGTGCCATCAGTGAGCCGCGGAGGACGGAGGAAAACATTCAGTACTTC
D: -
V: TRBV10-3
J: TRBJ2-4
size: -

CDR3: CASRNSGTEKETQYF
DNA: TGTGCCAGCAGGAACTCAGGGACGGAGAAAGAGACCCAGTACTTC
D: -
V: TRBV2
J: TRBJ2-5
size: -

CDR3: CATSKRVMTGELFF
DNA: TGTGCCACCAGCAAGCGCGTTATGACCGGGGAGCTGTTTTTT
D: -
V: TRBV15
J: TRBJ2-2
size: few

CDR3: CASSYSYDRGSTEAFF
DNA: TGTGCCAGCAGTTACTCGTATGACAGGGGGTCCACTGAAGCTTTCTTT
D: TRBD1
V: TRBV6-2/TRBV6-3
J: TRBJ1-1
size: -

CDR3: CAWHTNYGYTF
DNA: TGTGCCTGGCATACTAACTATGGCTACACCTTC
D: -
V: TRBV30
J: TRBJ1-2
size: -

CDR3: CASSQYRGSNQPQHF
DNA: TGCGCCAGCAGCCAGTACAGGGGGAGCAATCAGCCCCAGCATTTT
D: TRBD1
V: TRBV4-1
J: TRBJ1-5
size: -

CDR3: CASSSPVKRFF
DNA: TGCGCCAGCAGCTCCCCGGTAAAACGGTTCTTC
D: -
V: TRBV5-1
J: TRBJ2-1
size: -

CDR3: CASSLGGAEGYTEAFF
DNA: TGCGCCAGCAGCTTGGGAGGGGCTGAAGGCTACACTGAAGCTTTCTTT
D: -
V: TRBV5-1
J: TRBJ1-1
size: -

CDR3: CASSLAEDRVTYEQYF
DNA: TGCGCCAGCAGCTTGGCCGAGGACAGGGTGACTTACGAGCAGTACTTC
D: TRBD1
V: TRBV5-1
J: TRBJ2-7
size: few

CDR3: CSVDTFQTGTSGQETQYF
DNA: TGCAGCGTTGACACCTTTCAAACAGGGACTAGCGGACAAGAGACCCAGTACTTC
D: TRBD2
V: TRBV29-1
J: TRBJ2-5
size: -

CDR3: CASTSGTSQTQYF
DNA: TGTGCCAGCACCTCCGGGACATCACAGACCCAGTACTTC
D: -
V: TRBV12-3/TRBV12-4
J: TRBJ2-5
size: -

CDR3: CATSREQGWGYEQYF
DNA: TGTGCCACCAGCAGAGAACAGGGTTGGGGGTACGAGCAGTACTTC
D: -
V: TRBV15
J: TRBJ2-7
size: -

CDR3: CASSPAGTSTDTQYF
DNA: TGTGCCAGCAGCCCAGCGGGAACTAGCACAGATACGCAGTATTTT
D: TRBD2
V: TRBV7-6
J: TRBJ2-3
size: -

CDR3: CASSLDYTGYSNQPQHF
DNA: TGTGCCAGCAGCTTAGATTATACAGGCTATAGCAATCAGCCCCAGCATTTT
D: -
V: TRBV11-3
J: TRBJ1-5
size: -

CDR3: CASNSSPFPQGLRGFSF
DNA: TGTGCCAGCAATTCTTCCCCCTTTCCCCAGGGTTTGAGGGGTTTCTCCTTC
D: -
V: TRBV27
J: TRBJ2-7
size: -

CDR3: CSVLDRTGELFF
DNA: TGCAGCGTCCTGGACAGGACCGGGGAGCTGTTTTTT
D: TRBD1
V: TRBV29-1
J: TRBJ2-2
size: -

CDR3: CSVDDAGNTEAFF
DNA: TGCAGCGTCGACGATGCGGGGAACACTGAAGCTTTCTTT
D: -
V: TRBV29-1
J: TRBJ1-1
size: -

CDR3: CASSWSREDTQYF
DNA: TGTGCCAGCAGTTGGAGTCGAGAAGATACGCAGTATTTT
D: -
V: TRBV6-2/TRBV6-3
J: TRBJ2-3
size: once

CDR3: CASSYSRTSGRVGYNEQFF
DNA: TGTGCCAGCAGTTACTCGAGGACTAGCGGGAGGGTGGGTTACAATGAGCAGTTCTTC
D: TRBD2
V: TRBV6-2/TRBV6-3
J: TRBJ2-1
size: -

CDR3: CASSPPGVSYEQYF
DNA: TGTGCCAGCAGCCCCCCGGGGGTCTCCTACGAGCAGTACTTC
D: -
V: TRBV5-4
J: TRBJ2-7
size: once

CDR3: CASSLLPGIGELFF
DNA: TGTGCCAGCAGTTTACTACCAGGGATCGGGGAGCTGTTTTTT
D: -
V: TRBV27
J: TRBJ2-2
size: few

CDR3: CASSLAGSGPISPLHF
DNA: TGTGCCAGCAGCTTGGCCGGTTCAGGGCCTATTTCACCCCTCCACTTT
D: -
V: TRBV5-4
J: TRBJ1-6
size: -

CDR3: CASRRTGGMYEKLFF
DNA: TGTGCCAGTAGAAGGACAGGGGGCATGTACGAAAAACTGTTTTTT
D: TRBD1
V: TRBV19
J: TRBJ1-4
size: -

CDR3: CASSIGPSSYNEQFF
DNA: TGTGCCAGTAGTATAGGCCCCAGTTCCTACAATGAGCAGTTCTTC
D: -
V: TRBV19
J: TRBJ2-1
size: -

CDR3: CASSSTGQGHYGYTF
DNA: TGTGCCAGCAGTTCGACGGGACAGGGGCACTATGGCTACACCTTC
D: TRBD1
V: TRBV6-5
J: TRBJ1-2
size: -

CDR3: CASSGPTSGGEYEQFF
DNA: TGTGCCAGCAGCGGACCGACTAGCGGGGGCGAGTATGAGCAGTTCTTC
D: TRBD2
V: TRBV9
J: TRBJ2-1
size: -

CDR3: CSATQDAGYTF
DNA: TGCAGTGCTACTCAAGATGCCGGCTACACCTTC
D: -
V: TRBV20-1
J: TRBJ1-2
size: -

CDR3: CASSLGGSTNEKLFF
DNA: TGCGCCAGCAGCTTGGGCGGTTCTACTAATGAAAAACTGTTTTTT
D: -
V: TRBV5-1
J: TRBJ1-4
size: -

CDR3: CASSYGQGGWYEQFF
DNA: TGTGCCAGCAGTTATGGACAGGGAGGGTGGTATGAGCAGTTCTTC
D: -
V: TRBV6-5
J: TRBJ2-1
size: -

CDR3: CASSLHPGQPQHF
DNA: TGTGCCAGCAGCTTACATCCTGGACAGCCCCAGCATTTT
D: -
V: TRBV7-8
J: TRBJ1-5
size: few

CDR3: CASSNSDRLTEAFF
DNA: TGTGCCAGCAGCAATTCGGACAGGTTGACTGAAGCTTTCTTT
D: TRBD1
V: TRBV7-8
J: TRBJ1-1
size: -

CDR3: CASSSGQGGTNYGYTF
DNA: TGTGCCAGCAGTTCCGGACAGGGGGGGACTAACTATGGCTACACCTTC
D: TRBD1
V: TRBV28
J: TRBJ1-2
size: once

CDR3: CASSLASSPGGYEQYF
DNA: TGTGCCAGCAGCTTAGCTAGTTCCCCCGGGGGTTACGAGCAGTACTTC
D: -
V: TRBV7-6
J: TRBJ2-7
size: once

CDR3: CASSDHRGSNQPQHF
DNA: TGTGCCAGCAGTGATCACAGGGGGAGCAATCAGCCCCAGCATTTT
D: TRBD1
V: TRBV2
J: TRBJ1-5
size: -

CDR3: CASSTTGRLMNTEAFF
DNA: TGTGCCAGTAGTACCACCGGGCGGCTGATGAACACTGAAGCTTTCTTT
D: -
V: TRBV19
J: TRBJ1-1
size: -

CDR3: CASSYRGGRNEQFF
DNA: TGTGCCAGCAGTTATCGAGGGGGGCGCAATGAGCAGTTCTTC
D: -
V: TRBV6-5
J: TRBJ2-1
size: -

CDR3: CASSLGVTETQYF
DNA: TGTGCCAGCAGCTTAGGGGTTACCGAGACCCAGTACTTC
D: -
V: TRBV5-6
J: TRBJ2-5
size: -

CDR3: CASSMTYPGELFF
DNA: TGTGCCAGTAGTATGACTTATCCCGGGGAGCTGTTTTTT
D: -
V: TRBV19
J: TRBJ2-2
size: -

CDR3: CASSPGQENTEAFF
DNA: TGTGCCAGCAGTCCGGGACAGGAGAACACTGAAGCTTTCTTT
D: TRBD1
V: TRBV6-4
J: TRBJ1-1
size: few

CDR3: CATNDYPSYEQYF
DNA: TGTGCCACCAACGACTACCCCTCCTACGAGCAGTACTTC
D: -
V: TRBV15
J: TRBJ2-7
size: -